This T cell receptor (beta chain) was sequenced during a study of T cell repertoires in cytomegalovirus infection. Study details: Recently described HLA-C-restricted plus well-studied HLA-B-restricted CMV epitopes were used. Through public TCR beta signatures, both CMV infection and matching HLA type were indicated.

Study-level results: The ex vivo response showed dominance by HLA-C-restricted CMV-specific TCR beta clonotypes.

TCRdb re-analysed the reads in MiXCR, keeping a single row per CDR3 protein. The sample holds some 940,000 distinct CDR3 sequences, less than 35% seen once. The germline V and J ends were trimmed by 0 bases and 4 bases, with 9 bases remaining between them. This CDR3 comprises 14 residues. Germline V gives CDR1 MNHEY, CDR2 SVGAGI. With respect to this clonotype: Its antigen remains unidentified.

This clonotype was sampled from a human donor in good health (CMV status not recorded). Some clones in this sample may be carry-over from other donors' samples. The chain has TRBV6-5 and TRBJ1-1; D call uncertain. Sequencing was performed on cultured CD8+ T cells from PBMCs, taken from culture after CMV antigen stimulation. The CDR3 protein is CASSYSKRGTEAFF. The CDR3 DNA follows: TGTGCCAGCAGTTACTCGAAACGCGGCACTGAAGCTTTCTTT.